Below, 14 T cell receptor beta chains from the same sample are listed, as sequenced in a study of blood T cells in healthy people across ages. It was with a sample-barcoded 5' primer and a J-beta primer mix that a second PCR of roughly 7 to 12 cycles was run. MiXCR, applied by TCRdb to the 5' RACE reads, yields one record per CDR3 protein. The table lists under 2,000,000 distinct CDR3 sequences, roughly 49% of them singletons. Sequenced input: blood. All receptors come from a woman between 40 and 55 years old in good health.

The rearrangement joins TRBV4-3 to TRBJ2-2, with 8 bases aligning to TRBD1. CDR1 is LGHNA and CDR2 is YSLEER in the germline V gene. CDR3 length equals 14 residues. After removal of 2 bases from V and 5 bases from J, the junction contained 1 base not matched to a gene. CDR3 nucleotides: TGCGCCAGCAGCCAAACAGGGGGGACCGGGGAGCTGTTTTTT. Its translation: CASSQTGGTGELFF.

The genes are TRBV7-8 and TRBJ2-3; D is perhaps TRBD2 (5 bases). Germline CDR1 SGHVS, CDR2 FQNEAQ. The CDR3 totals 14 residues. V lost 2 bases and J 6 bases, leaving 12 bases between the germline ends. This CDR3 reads CASSLSRERDTQYF. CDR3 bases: TGTGCCAGCAGCTTAAGCAGAGAGCGGGATACGCAGTATTTT.

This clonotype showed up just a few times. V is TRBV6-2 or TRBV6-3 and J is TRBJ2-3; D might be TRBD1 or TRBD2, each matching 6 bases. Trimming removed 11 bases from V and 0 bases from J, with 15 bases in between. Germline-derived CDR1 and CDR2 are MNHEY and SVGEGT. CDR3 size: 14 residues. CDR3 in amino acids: CAARAGHSTDTQYF. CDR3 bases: TGTGCCGCACGCGCGGGACACAGCACAGATACGCAGTATTTT.

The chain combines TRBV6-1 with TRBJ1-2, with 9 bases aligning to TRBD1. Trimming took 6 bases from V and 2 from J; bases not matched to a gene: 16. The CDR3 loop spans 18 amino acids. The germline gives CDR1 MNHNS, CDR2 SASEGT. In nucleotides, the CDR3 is TGTGCCAGCAGACAACTTGACAGGGGGACGTTGTCGAACTATGGCTACACCTTC. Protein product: CASRQLDRGTLSNYGYTF.

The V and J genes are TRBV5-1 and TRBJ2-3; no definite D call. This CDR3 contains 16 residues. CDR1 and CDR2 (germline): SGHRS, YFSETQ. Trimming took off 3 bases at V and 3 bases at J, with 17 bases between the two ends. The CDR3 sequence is CASSSIQGFGTDTQYF. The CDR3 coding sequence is TGCGCCAGCAGCTCCATACAAGGGTTTGGAACAGATACGCAGTATTTT.

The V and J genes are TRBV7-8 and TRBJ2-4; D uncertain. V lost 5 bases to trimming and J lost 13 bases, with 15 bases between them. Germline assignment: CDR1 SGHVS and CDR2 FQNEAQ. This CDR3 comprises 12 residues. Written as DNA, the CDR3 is TGTGCCAGCAGCGCGCCCCCAGTAGGGCAGTACTTC. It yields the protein CASSAPPVGQYF.

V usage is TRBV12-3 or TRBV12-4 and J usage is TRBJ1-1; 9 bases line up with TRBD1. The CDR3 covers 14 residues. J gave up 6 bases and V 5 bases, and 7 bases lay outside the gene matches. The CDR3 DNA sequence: TGTGCCAGCAGTGTGGGGACAGGGAATCCTGAAGCTTTCTTT. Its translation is CASSVGTGNPEAFF.

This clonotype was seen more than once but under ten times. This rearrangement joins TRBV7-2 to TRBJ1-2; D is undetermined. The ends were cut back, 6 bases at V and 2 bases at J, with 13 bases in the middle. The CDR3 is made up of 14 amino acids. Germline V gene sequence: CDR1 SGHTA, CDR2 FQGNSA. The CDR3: CASRAYTQNYGYTF. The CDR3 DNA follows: TGTGCCAGCAGGGCATATACCCAAAACTATGGCTACACCTTC.

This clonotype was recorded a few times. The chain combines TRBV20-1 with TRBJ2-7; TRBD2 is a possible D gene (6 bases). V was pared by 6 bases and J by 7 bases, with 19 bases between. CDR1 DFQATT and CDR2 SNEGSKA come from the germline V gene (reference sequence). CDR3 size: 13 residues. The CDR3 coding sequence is TGCAGTGCACACCCAAGAACTCGGGGGGAGCAGTACTTC. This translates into CSAHPRTRGEQYF.

In nucleotides, the CDR3 is TGCAGTTTTGGCCGAACGGATCAGCCCCAGCATTTT. Its protein product is CSFGRTDQPQHF. The rearrangement uses TRBV20-1 and TRBJ1-5; D is unclear. The CDR3 consists of 12 residues. In germline, CDR1 is DFQATT, CDR2 SNEGSKA (reference sequence). With 8 bases removed from V and 5 bases from J, the gap between germline ends came to 13 bases.

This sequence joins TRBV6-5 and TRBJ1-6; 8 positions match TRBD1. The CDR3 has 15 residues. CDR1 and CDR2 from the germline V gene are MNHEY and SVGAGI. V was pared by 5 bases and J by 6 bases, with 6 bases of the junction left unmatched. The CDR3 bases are TGTGCCAGCAGTCCAGACAGGGGAAGTAATTCACCCCTCCACTTT. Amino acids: CASSPDRGSNSPLHF.

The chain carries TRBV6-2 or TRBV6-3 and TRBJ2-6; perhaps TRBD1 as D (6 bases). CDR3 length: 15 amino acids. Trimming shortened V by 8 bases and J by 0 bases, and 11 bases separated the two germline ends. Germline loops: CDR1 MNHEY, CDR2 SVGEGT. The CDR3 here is CASQGTFSGANVLTF. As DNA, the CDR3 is TGTGCCAGCCAGGGGACCTTCTCTGGGGCCAACGTCCTGACTTTC.

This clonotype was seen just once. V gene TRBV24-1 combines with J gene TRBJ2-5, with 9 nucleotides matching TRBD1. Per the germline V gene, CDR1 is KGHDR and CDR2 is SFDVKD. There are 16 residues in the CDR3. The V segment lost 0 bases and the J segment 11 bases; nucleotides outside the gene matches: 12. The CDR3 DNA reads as TGTGCCACCAGTGATTTGCTGGGACAGGGAGGAGATGAGCAGTACTTC. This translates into CATSDLLGQGGDEQYF.

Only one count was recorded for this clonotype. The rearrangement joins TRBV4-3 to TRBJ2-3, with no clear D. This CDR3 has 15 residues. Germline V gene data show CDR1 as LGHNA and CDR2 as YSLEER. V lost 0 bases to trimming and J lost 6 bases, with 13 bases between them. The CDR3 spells CASSQDNLIRDTQYF. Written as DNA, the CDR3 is TGCGCCAGCAGCCAAGATAACTTAATTCGGGATACGCAGTATTTT.